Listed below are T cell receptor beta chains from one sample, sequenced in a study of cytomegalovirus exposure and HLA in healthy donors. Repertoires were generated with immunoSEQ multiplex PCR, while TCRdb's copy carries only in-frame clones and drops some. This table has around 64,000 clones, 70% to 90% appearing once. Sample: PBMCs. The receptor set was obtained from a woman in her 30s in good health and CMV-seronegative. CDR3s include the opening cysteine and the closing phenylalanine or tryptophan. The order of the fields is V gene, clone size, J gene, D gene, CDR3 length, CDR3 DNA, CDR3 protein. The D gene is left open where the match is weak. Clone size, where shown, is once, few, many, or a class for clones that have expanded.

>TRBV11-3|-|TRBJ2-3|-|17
TGTGCCAGCAGCTCCTTTACTAGAATTACCTTCACAGATACGCAGTATTTT
CASSSFTRITFTDTQYF
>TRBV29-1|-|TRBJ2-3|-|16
TGCAGCGTTGGCTCAGAAGCTACAGCTAGCACAGATACGCAGTATTTT
CSVGSEATASTDTQYF
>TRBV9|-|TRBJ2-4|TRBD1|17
TGTGCCAGCAGCGTAGGTGGCAGGGGGAGAACCAAAAACATTCAGTACTTC
CASSVGGRGRTKNIQYF
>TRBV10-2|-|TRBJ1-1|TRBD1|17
TGCGCCAGCAGGTCCTTATCTCGACAGGGCAGGTCCACTGAAGCTTTCTTT
CASRSLSRQGRSTEAFF
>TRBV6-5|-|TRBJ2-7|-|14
TGTGCCAGCAGCTCCGAGGTGCGCTCCTACGAGCAGTACTTC
CASSSEVRSYEQYF
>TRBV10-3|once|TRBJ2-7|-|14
TGTGCCATCAGCGACCAACAGGGAAGGGACGAGCAGTACTTC
CAISDQQGRDEQYF
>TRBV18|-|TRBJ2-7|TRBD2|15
TGTGCCAGCTCATCGGCCGGACTAGTTTACCACGAGCAGTACTTC
CASSSAGLVYHEQYF
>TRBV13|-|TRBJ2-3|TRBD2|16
TGTGCCAGCAGCTCCACTTTGCGGGGGAGCACAGATACGCAGTATTTT
CASSSTLRGSTDTQYF
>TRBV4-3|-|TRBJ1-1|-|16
TGCGCCAGCAGCCAAGACCACACCCTCATGAACACTGAAGCTTTCTTT
CASSQDHTLMNTEAFF
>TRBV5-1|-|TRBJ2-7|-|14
TGCGCCAGCAGCCTCGGACAGCCTTCCTACGAGCAGTACTTC
CASSLGQPSYEQYF
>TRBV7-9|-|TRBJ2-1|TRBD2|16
TGTGCCAGCAGCTTAGTGACGGGACTAGCGGCCAATGAGCAGTTCTTC
CASSLVTGLAANEQFF
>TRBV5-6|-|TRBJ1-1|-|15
TGTGCCAGCAGCTTGGCACAGGGACTGAACACTGAAGCTTTCTTT
CASSLAQGLNTEAFF
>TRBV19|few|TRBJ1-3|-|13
TGTGCCAGTAGTATCGGTTCCGGAAACACCATATATTTT
CASSIGSGNTIYF
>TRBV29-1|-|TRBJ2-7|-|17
TGCAGCGTTGAATCATCGGAGACAGGGACTTTCTCCTACGAGCAGTACTTC
CSVESSETGTFSYEQYF
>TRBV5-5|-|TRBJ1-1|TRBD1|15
TGTGCCAGCAGCTTTGTGGGGACAGGGGGTACTGAAGCTTTCTTT
CASSFVGTGGTEAFF
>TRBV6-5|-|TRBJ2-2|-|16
TGTGCCAGCAGTTACTCCCCTGCCGGGACTCCCGGGGAGCTGTTTTTT
CASSYSPAGTPGELFF
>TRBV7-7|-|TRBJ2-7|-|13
TGTGCTAGCAGCTTAGACAGGTCTGGCGAGCAGTACTTC
CASSLDRSGEQYF